This TCR beta chain was found in a study of cytomegalovirus exposure and HLA in healthy donors. Study context: The early release's HLA-typed donors yielded some 85 million unique TCRs. Study-level findings and limits: There were some V segments, including TRBV6-2 and TRBV6-3, excluded as indistinguishable.

Notes on this clone: Its target is not known.

The CDR3 totals 18 residues. V was clipped by 1 base and J by 0 bases; unmatched bases: 5. In germline, CDR1 is LGHNT, CDR2 FRNRAP. It was with 60 Vbeta and 13 Jbeta primers that the PCR ran. Clones were sequenced by immunoSEQ multiplex PCR, and TCRdb holds only the in-frame ones, with some missing. The sample comprises about 160,000 clones, approximately 90% of which are singletons, and more than 0.7% rests with the top ten. The chain couples TRBV12-5 to TRBJ2-1; 11 bases map to TRBD2. The sample was PBMCs. The sequence derives from a woman between 25 and 40 years old in good health and CMV-seronegative. The CDR3 reads CASGLGLAGGISYNEQFF. DNA for the CDR3: TGTGCTAGTGGTTTGGGGCTAGCGGGGGGAATCTCCTACAATGAGCAGTTCTTC.